This TCR beta chain was identified during a study of blood T cell repertoires in COVID-19. Study in general: Some COVID-19 samples were acute and others convalescent; all came from the United States, Italy and Spain.

Only in-frame clones appear in the TCRdb table, and some are missing; sequencing was by immunoSEQ multiplex PCR. The sample has about 110,000 clones; 80% to 90% are singletons. This clone is a singleton in its sample. Germline CDR1 and CDR2: SGHRS and YFSETQ. V trimming: 4 bases; J trimming: 4 bases; junction bases outside the gene matches: 4. This CDR3 comprises 15 residues. This sequence originates from a woman older than 75 with active or convalescent COVID-19. The chain has TRBV5-1 and TRBJ2-1, with 11 bases identical to TRBD2. Sample: peripheral blood. CDR3 residues: CASSPGTSGYNEQFF. The CDR3 bases are TGCGCCAGCAGCCCAGGGACTAGCGGTTACAATGAGCAGTTCTTC.